The 20 T cell receptor beta chains given below trace back to one sample, sequenced in a study of T cells in Graves' hyperthyroidism and ophthalmopathy. Regions amplified from RNA transcripts were the TCR beta CDR3 regions. The TCR CDR3 first-round RT-PCR relied on the HTBI primer set. TCRdb re-analysed the multiplex PCR reads in MiXCR, keeping a single row per CDR3 protein. This sample has approximately 740,000 distinct CDR3 sequences, with 14% found just once. The sequenced sample was blood. These receptors all come from a woman under 30 with Graves' hyperthyroidism.

The chain employs TRBV6-1 and TRBJ2-3; 7 bases are shared with TRBD2. Germline CDR1 MNHNS, CDR2 SASEGT. Trimming at V came to 4 bases and at J to 4 bases, leaving 2 bases not matched to a gene. The CDR3 is 13 residues long. The CDR3 sequence is CASSGTRSDTQYF. CDR3 bases: TGTGCCAGCAGTGGGACTAGATCAGATACGCAGTATTTT.

This clonotype was recorded once. The chain combines TRBV14 with TRBJ2-2; a weak D match, TRBD1 (6 bases). The V end lost 1 base, the J end lost 4 bases, and 13 bases lay between the germline ends. In germline, CDR1 is SGHDN, CDR2 FVKESK. The CDR3 totals 16 residues. The CDR3 DNA is TGTGCCAGCAGCCAAGGCAGGGGACGCGGCACCGGGGAGCTGTTTTTT. It translates to CASSQGRGRGTGELFF.

The chain carries TRBV29-1 and TRBJ2-7; 9 nucleotides align to TRBD1. CDR3 length equals 17 residues. Germline loops: CDR1 SQVTM, CDR2 ANQGSEA. The J segment lost 4 bases and the V segment lost 3 bases, leaving 16 bases of the junction unmatched. Here the CDR3 reads CSVDRADSGTGLYEQYF. The CDR3 DNA is TGCAGCGTTGACCGGGCAGATTCCGGGACAGGGCTATACGAGCAGTACTTC.

The CDR3 loop reads CASSLSGNRGLEGNTIYF. CDR3 sequence (DNA): TGCGCCAGCAGCCTCTCAGGGAATCGGGGACTCGAAGGAAACACCATATATTTT. The chain has TRBV4-1 and TRBJ1-3; D may be TRBD1 (5 bases). The germline gives CDR1 MGHRA, CDR2 YSYEKL. This CDR3 is 18 amino acids long. V lost 4 bases and J lost 4, with 23 bases in between.

This clonotype was picked up many times. This rearrangement joins TRBV3-1 to TRBJ1-2; the match to TRBD1 covers 9 bases. The ends lost 0 bases at V and 7 bases at J; junction bases unmatched: 6. The CDR3 is made up of 15 amino acids. CDR1 LGHDT and CDR2 YNNKEL come from the germline V gene (reference sequence). CDR3 loop: CASSQEGTGLRGYTF. The DNA of the CDR3 is TGTGCCAGCAGCCAAGAAGGGACAGGGCTTCGTGGCTACACCTTC.

The CDR3 here is CASSQESRRQETQYF. The DNA of the CDR3 is TGCGCCAGCAGCCAAGAATCCAGGCGCCAAGAGACCCAGTACTTC. J is TRBJ2-5 and V is TRBV4-1; D is undetermined. The V end was cut by 0 bases, the J end by 1 base, with 9 bases between. Germline V gives CDR1 MGHRA, CDR2 YSYEKL. This CDR3 has 15 residues.

The chain couples TRBV4-3 to TRBJ2-7; TRBD2 is a possible D gene (5 bases). V was shortened by 0 bases and J by 0 bases, with 18 bases between the two germline ends. The CDR3 has 18 amino acids. Germline CDR1 reads LGHNA; CDR2 reads YSLEER. Written as DNA, the CDR3 is TGCGCCAGCAGCCAAGAGACCGTATCGGGATTGAGCTCCTACGAGCAGTACTTC. The encoded protein is CASSQETVSGLSSYEQYF.

This clonotype showed up many times. The chain couples TRBV12-3 or TRBV12-4 to TRBJ1-4; D possibly corresponds to TRBD1 (5 bases). With 3 bases removed from V and 8 bases from J, the gap between germline ends came to 22 bases. The CDR3 totals 17 residues. DNA of the CDR3: TGTGCCAGCAGTTTTCCCCCTCGAAGGGGAAGGGGCGAAAAACTGTTTTTT. Its translation: CASSFPPRRGRGEKLFF.

V is TRBV11-2 and J is TRBJ2-1, with D unclear. The CDR3 is 13 amino acids. V gave up 1 base and J gave up 5 bases, with 6 bases separating them. Germline lookup yields CDR1 SGHAT and CDR2 FQNNGV. The DNA of the CDR3 is TGTGCCAGCAGCTTAGCGAATAACAATGAGCAGTTCTTC. Translation: CASSLANNNEQFF.

In this sample, this clonotype turned up a few times. The chain has TRBV6-1 and TRBJ2-7, with 14 bases fitting TRBD2. The CDR3 covers 19 residues. Trimming cost V 3 bases and J 4 bases; bases outside gene matches: 14. Germline loops: CDR1 MNHNS, CDR2 SASEGT. The CDR3 sequence is CASSDMSGTSGGAAYEQYF. CDR3 DNA sequence: TGTGCCAGCAGTGATATGTCCGGGACTAGCGGGGGTGCAGCGTACGAGCAGTACTTC.

The chain links TRBV12-3 or TRBV12-4 to TRBJ2-3, with D perhaps being TRBD1 or TRBD2 (6 bases each). V was cut by 5 bases and J by 2 bases, with 17 bases left in between. CDR3 length: 16 amino acids. The CDR3 DNA sequence: TGTGCCAGCAGTCTTACAGGGAGGACCGCCACAGATACGCAGTATTTT. It specifies CASSLTGRTATDTQYF.

This clonotype was detected a few times. The CDR3 nucleotides are TGTGCCAGCAGCTATGACAGGGAGGCCTATGGCTACACCTTC. This encodes CASSYDREAYGYTF. The J gene is TRBJ1-2, the V gene TRBV12-3 or TRBV12-4, with 7 positions matching TRBD1. This CDR3 comprises 14 residues. J gave up 4 bases and V 6 bases, and 8 bases lay outside the gene matches.

The chain uses TRBV7-2 and TRBJ2-7, with 13 bases aligning to TRBD2. There are 18 residues in the CDR3. Germline V lookup: CDR1 SGHTA, CDR2 FQGNSA. Losses at the gene ends were 1 base for V and 3 bases for J; bases not matched to a gene: 9. The CDR3 DNA follows: TGTGCCAGCAGCTTAGTGGGTTGGACTAGCGGGAGTTTCTACGAGCAGTACTTC. Translated: CASSLVGWTSGSFYEQYF. Using reference TRBV7-2 and TRBJ2-7 for the parts outside the CDR3, the full variable domain is GAGVSQSPSNKVTEKGKDVELRCDPISGHTALYWYRQSLGQGLEFLIYFQGNSAPDKSGLPSDRFSAERTGGSVSTLTIQRTQQEDSAVYLCASSLVGWTSGSFYEQYFGPGTRLTVT.

V usage is TRBV2 and J usage is TRBJ1-5; 7 nucleotides agree with TRBD1. Germline CDR1 is SNHLY and CDR2 is FYNNEI. The CDR3 length is 14 residues. V was clipped by 6 bases and J by 7 bases; unmatched bases: 9. The CDR3 DNA reads as TGTGCCAGCAGCGACAGGGAACGGTGGCAGCCCCAGCATTTT. This codes for CASSDRERWQPQHF.

This clonotype was observed at least ten times. V is TRBV12-3 or TRBV12-4 and J is TRBJ1-6; D possibly corresponds to TRBD1 (6 bases). Trimming cost V 7 bases and J 9 bases, with 16 bases left between them. CDR3 length: 14 residues. DNA of the CDR3: TGTGCCAGCACCCACAGGGACATCACTTCACCCCTCCACTTT. Translation gives CASTHRDITSPLHF.

This chain connects TRBV15 to TRBJ1-5; D gene unclear. Trimming stripped 9 bases from V and 5 bases from J, with 14 bases between. From germline, CDR1 is LNHNV and CDR2 YYDKDF (reference sequence). CDR3 length: 13 amino acids. The DNA for the CDR3 is TGTGCCACTAGTAATGCAGCGGATCAGCCCCAGCATTTT. This translates into CATSNAADQPQHF.

This clonotype was recorded at least ten times. The chain carries TRBV30 and TRBJ2-7; D unresolved. Germline values: CDR1 GTSNPN, CDR2 SVGIG (reference sequence). This CDR3 spans 12 amino acids. The V end lost 3 bases, the J end lost 3 bases, and 9 bases lay between the germline ends. CDR3 amino acids: CAWSKDRYEQYF. CDR3 coding DNA: TGTGCCTGGAGCAAGGACCGCTACGAGCAGTACTTC. Supplemented by reference TRBV30 and TRBJ2-7, the full variable domain reads SQTIHQWPATLVQPVGSPLSLECTVEGTSNPNLYWYRQAAGRGLQLLFYSVGIGQISSEVPQNLSASRPQDRQFILSSKKLLLSDSGFYLCAWSKDRYEQYFGPGTRLTVT.

In this sample, this clonotype turned up many times. V and J are TRBV28 and TRBJ2-7; 9 bases match TRBD2. J gave up 3 bases and V 6 bases, and 12 bases lay outside the gene matches. CDR3 length: 16 amino acids. Germline V gives CDR1 MDHEN, CDR2 SYDVKM. The CDR3 sequence is CASRGPTSGFFYEQYF. CDR3 sequence (DNA): TGTGCCAGCAGAGGGCCGACTAGCGGCTTTTTCTACGAGCAGTACTTC.

This clonotype has just a few counts. This rearrangement joins TRBV6-4 to TRBJ2-7; a weak D match, TRBD1 (6 bases). V lost 5 bases and J 3 bases, leaving 17 bases between the germline ends. The CDR3 runs 15 residues. The germline V gene encodes CDR1 MRHNA and CDR2 SNTAGT. DNA for the CDR3: TGTGCCAGCAGTCTTAGGACAGTAAGCCACTACGAGCAGTACTTC. Its protein product is CASSLRTVSHYEQYF.

This clonotype was seen a few times. V and J are TRBV19 and TRBJ2-1, with 7 positions matching TRBD2. This CDR3 spans 15 amino acids. J was trimmed by 8 bases and V by 5 bases; bases with no gene match: 12. CDR1 is LNHDA and CDR2 is SQIVND in the germline V gene (reference sequence). The CDR3 loop reads CASSHPGLAEYEQFF. For the CDR3, the DNA is TGTGCCAGTAGTCACCCCGGTCTAGCGGAGTATGAGCAGTTCTTC.